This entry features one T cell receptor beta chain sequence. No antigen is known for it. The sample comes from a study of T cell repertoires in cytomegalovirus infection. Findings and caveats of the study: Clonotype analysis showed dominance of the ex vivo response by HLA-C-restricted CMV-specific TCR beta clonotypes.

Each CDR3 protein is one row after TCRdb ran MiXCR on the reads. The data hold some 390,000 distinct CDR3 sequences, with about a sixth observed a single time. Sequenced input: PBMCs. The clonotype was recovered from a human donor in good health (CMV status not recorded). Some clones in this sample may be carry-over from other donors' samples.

The CDR3 sequence is CASGFLGRLTDTQYF. The CDR3 DNA reads TGTGCTAGTGGTTTTCTGGGAAGGCTAACGGATACGCAGTATTTT. V is TRBV12-5 and J is TRBJ2-3; D gene uncertain. Germline V gives CDR1 LGHNT, CDR2 FRNRAP. The CDR3 is 15 residues long. The germline V and J ends were trimmed by 3 bases and 6 bases, with 16 bases remaining between them.